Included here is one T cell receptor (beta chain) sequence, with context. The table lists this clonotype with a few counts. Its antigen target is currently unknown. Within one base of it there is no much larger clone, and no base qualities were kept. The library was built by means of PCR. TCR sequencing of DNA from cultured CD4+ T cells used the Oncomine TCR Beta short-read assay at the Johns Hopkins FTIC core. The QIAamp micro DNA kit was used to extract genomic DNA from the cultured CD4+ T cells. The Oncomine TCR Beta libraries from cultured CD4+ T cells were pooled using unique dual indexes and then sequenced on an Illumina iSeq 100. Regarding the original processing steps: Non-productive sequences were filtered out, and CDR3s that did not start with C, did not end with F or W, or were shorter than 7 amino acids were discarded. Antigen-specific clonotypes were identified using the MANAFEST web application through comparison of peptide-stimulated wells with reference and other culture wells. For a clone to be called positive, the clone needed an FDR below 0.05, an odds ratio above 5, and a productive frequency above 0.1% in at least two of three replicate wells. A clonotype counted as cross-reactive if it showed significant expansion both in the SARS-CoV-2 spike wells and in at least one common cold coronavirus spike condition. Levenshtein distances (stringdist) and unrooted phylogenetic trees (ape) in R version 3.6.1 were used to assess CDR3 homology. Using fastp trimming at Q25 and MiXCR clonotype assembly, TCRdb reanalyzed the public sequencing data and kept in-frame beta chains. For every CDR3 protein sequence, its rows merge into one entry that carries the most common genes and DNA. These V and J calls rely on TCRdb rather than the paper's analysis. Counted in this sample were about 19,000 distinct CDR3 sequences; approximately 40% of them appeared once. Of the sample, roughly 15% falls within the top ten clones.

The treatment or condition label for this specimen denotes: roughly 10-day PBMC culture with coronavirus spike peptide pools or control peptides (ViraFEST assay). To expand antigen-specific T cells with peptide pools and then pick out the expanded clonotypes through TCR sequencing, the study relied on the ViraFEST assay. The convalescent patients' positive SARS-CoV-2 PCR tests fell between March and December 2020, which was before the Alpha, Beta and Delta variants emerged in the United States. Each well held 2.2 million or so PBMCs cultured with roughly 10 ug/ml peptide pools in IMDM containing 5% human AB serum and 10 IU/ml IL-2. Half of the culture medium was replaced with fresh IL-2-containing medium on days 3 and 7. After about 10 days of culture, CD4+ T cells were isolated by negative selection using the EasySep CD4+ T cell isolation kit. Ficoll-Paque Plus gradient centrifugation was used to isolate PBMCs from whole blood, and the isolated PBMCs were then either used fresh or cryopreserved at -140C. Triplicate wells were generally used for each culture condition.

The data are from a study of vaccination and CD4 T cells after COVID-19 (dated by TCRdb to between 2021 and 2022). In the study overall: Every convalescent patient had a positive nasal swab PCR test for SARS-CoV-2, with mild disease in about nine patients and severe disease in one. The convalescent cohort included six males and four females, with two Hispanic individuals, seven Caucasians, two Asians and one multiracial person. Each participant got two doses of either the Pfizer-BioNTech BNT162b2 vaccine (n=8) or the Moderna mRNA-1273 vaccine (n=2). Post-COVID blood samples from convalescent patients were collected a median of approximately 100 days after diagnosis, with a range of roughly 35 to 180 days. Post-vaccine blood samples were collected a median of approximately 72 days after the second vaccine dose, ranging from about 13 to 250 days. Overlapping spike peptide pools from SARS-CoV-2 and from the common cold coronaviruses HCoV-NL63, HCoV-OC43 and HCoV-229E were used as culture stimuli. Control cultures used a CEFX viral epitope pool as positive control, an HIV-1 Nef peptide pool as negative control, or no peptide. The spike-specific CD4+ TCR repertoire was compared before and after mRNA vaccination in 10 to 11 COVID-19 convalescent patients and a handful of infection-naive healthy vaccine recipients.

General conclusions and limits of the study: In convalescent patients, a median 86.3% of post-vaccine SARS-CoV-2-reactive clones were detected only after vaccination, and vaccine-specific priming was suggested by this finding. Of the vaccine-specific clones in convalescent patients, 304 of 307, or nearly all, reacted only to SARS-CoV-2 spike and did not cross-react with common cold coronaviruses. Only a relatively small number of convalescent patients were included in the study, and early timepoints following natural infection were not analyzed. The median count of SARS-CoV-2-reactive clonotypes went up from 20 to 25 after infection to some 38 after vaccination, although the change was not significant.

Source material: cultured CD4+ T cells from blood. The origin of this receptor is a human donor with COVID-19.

The DNA sequence is TGTGCCAGCTCACCGGGACAGCAAGAGACCCAGTACTTC. This encodes CASSPGQQETQYF. Recombination linked TRBV18 to TRBJ2-5; 7 bases in between match TRBD1. Here V drops 3 bases and J drops 2 bases, and the junction holds 0 bases not matched to any gene. CDR1 and CDR2 (KGHSH, LQKENI) derive from the germline V gene. The CDR3, cysteine through phenylalanine, is 13 amino acids long. Only the CDR3 DNA stays, 39 bases, in frame from base 1.